This TCR beta chain is from a study of blood T cell repertoires in COVID-19 (dated by TCRdb to the early 2020s). Context from the whole study: The collaborator samples originated in the United States, Italy and Spain and spanned the acute and convalescent phases of COVID-19. Where available, HLA class I and class II types were taken from metadata supplied by the sample provider and were not determined by assay-based typing. A de-identified subject ID, COVID-19 status, age in years and sex were almost always included in the sample metadata. The prospective study material was composed of cDNA or gDNA derived from T cells, B-cell-depleted T cells, or PBMCs. Subjects who had been exposed to COVID-19, were actively infected with it, or had recovered from it provided the deeply sampled blood TCRbeta repertoires that made up the dataset. Samples came from the ongoing ImmuneRACE study (first 160 participants) plus 1,254 subjects from 6 global collaborators. The repertoires were released in a freely available public database meant as a resource for research on the immune response to SARS-CoV-2.

Each collaborating institution followed its own protocols to collect whole blood in K2EDTA tubes. For TCRbeta analysis, collaborator samples were shipped as frozen whole blood, as isolated PBMCs, or as DNA extracted from either sample type. TCRbeta CDR3 regions were amplified from genomic DNA by means of the immunoSEQ Assay, a bias-controlled multiplex PCR. Per the original workflow: Nucleated cell counts per sample were estimated from amplification of reference gene primers within the assay. To quantify the absolute abundance of each unique TCRbeta CDR3 rearrangement, sequence reads were collapsed and filtered. For each sample, productive Simpson clonality was calculated as the square root of Simpson's diversity index over productive rearrangements. What TCRdb holds here is the immuneACCESS table cut down to in-frame rearrangements. Part of the clones is not present; checked against another copy, under half of the missing clones reflect an unresolved V gene, and the others are unexplained. The DNA gave D and trimming, while V, J and clone size come from that table. Within this sample are about 200,000 clones, with around 75% of them counted one time only. Around 5% of the sample belongs to the ten largest clones.

Paper-wide results and their limitations: The amount of clinical and demographic metadata varied by source and participant and was provided uncurated.

As to this clone: The antigen this receptor binds is unknown. Qualities for individual bases were not recorded, and no much larger clone is one base off.

The CDR3 numbers 13 residues from cysteine through phenylalanine. This entry keeps only the CDR3 DNA: 39 bases, framed from base 1. The V end gives up 2 bases and the J end 3 bases, leaving 2 bases in the junction not matched to a gene. From a lookup of the germline V gene, CDR1 and CDR2 are SGHDT and YYEEEE. The chain is made from TRBV5-6 and TRBJ2-7; 7 central nucleotides agree with TRBD1. The sample comprised peripheral blood. The clonotype originates from a human donor in a cohort sampled during active COVID-19. The CDR3 corresponds to CASSFGQVYEQYF. The bases read TGTGCCAGCAGCTTCGGACAGGTCTACGAGCAGTACTTC.